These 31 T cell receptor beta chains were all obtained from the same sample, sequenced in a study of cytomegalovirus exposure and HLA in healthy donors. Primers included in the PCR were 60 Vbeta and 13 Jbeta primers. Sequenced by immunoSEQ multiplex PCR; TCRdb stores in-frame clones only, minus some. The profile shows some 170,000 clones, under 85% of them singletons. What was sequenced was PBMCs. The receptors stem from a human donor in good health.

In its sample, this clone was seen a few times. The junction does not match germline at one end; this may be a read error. The CDR3 here is CSIDRGGNTEAFF. DNA for the CDR3: TGCAGCATTGACCGGGGGGGGAACACTGAAGCTTTCTTT. The chain uses TRBV29-1 and TRBJ1-1; D may be TRBD1 (5 bases). Germline assignment: CDR1 SQVTM and CDR2 ANQGSEA. This CDR3 region has 13 residues.

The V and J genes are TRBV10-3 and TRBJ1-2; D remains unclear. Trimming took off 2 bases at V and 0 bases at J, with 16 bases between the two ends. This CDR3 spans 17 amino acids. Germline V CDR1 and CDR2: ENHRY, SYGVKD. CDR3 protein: CAISEPARERTNYGYTF. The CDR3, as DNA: TGTGCCATCAGTGAGCCTGCCCGGGAAAGGACTAACTATGGCTACACCTTC.

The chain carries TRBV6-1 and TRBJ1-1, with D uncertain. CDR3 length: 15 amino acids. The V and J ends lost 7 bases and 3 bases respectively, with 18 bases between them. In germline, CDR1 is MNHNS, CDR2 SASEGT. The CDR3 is CASTIGRDSDTEAFF. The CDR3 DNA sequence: TGTGCCAGCACTATAGGGCGGGATTCGGACACTGAAGCTTTCTTT.

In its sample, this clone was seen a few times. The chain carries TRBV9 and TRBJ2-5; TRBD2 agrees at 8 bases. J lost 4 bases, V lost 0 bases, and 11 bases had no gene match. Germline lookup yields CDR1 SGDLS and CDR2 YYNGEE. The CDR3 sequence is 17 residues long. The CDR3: CASSVGNRRGGSETQYF. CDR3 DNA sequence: TGTGCCAGCAGCGTAGGAAACCGACGGGGGGGCTCAGAGACCCAGTACTTC.

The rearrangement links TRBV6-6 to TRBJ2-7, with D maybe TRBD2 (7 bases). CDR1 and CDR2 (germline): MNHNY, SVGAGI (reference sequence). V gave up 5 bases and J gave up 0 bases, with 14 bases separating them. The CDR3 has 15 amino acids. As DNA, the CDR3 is TGTGCCAGCAGTCTTCGGGGGGCGAGCTCCTACGAGCAGTACTTC. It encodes CASSLRGASSYEQYF.

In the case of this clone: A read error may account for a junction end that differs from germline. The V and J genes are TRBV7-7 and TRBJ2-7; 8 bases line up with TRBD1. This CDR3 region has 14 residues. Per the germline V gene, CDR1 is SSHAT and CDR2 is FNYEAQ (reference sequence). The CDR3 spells CASSQGTGNYEQYF. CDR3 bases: TGTGCTAGCAGCCAAGGGACAGGCAACTACGAGCAGTACTTC.

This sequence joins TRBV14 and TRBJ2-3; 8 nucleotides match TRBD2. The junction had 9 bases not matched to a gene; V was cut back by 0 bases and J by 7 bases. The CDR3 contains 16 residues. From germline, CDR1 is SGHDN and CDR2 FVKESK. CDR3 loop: CASSQEASGSPNTQYF. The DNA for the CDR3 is TGTGCCAGCAGCCAAGAGGCCAGCGGGAGTCCAAATACGCAGTATTTT.

CDR3 nucleotides: TGTGCCAGCAGCGTAGACGCCGGGACTCTGAGCTCCTACGAGCAGTACTTC. Encoded protein: CASSVDAGTLSSYEQYF. The V and J genes are TRBV9 and TRBJ2-7; maybe TRBD2 (6 bases). CDR1 and CDR2 (germline): SGDLS, YYNGEE. Trimming pared 0 bases from V and 0 bases from J, leaving 16 bases between. The CDR3 is 17 amino acids.

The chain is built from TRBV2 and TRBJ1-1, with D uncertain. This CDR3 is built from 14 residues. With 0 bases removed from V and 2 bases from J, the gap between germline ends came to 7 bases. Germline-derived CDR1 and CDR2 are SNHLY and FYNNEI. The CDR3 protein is CASSEARGNTEAFF. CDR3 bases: TGTGCCAGCAGTGAAGCCCGCGGAAACACTGAAGCTTTCTTT.

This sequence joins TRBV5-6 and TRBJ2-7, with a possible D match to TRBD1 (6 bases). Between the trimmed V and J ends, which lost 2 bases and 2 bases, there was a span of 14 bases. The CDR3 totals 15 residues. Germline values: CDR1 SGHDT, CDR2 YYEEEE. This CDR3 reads CASSLQGRGTYEQYF. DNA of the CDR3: TGTGCCAGCAGCTTACAGGGAAGGGGGACCTACGAGCAGTACTTC.

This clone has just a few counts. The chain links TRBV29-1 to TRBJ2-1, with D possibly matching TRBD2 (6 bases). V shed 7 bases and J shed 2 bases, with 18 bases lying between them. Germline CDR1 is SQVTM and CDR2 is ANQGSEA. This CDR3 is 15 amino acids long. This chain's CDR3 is CSAVPRDSPYNEQFF. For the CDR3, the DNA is TGCAGCGCGGTCCCCCGGGACTCTCCCTACAATGAGCAGTTCTTC.

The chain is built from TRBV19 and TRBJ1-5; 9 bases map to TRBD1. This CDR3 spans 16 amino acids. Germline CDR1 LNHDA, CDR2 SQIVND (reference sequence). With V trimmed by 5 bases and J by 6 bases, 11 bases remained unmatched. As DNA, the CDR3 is TGTGCCAGTAGTTCTCCGGGACAGGGCTTCGGTCAGCCCCAGCATTTT. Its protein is CASSSPGQGFGQPQHF.

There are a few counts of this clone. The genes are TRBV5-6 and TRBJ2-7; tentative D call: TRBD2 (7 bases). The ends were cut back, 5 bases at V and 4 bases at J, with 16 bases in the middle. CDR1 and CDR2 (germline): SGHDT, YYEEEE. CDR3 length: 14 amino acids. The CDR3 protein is CASRGDISGYEQYF. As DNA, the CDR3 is TGTGCCAGCAGGGGGGACATTAGCGGGTACGAGCAGTACTTC.

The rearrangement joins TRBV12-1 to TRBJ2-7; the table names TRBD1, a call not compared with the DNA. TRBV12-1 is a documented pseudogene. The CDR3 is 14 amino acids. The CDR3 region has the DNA TGTGCCAGCAGCTTAGGACAGGCCTCCTACGAGCAGTACTTC. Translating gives CASSLGQASYEQYF.

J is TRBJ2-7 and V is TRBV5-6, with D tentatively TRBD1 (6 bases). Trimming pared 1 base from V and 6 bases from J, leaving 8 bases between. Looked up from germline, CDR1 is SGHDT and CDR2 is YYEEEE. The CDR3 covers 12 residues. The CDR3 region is CASSLTGREQYF. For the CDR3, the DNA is TGTGCCAGCAGCTTGACAGGGCGCGAGCAGTACTTC.

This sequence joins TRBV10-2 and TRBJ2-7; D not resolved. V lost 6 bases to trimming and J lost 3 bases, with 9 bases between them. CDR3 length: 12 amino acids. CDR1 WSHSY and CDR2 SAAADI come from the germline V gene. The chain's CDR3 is CASRGRYYEQYF. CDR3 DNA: TGCGCCAGCAGGGGCCGGTACTACGAGCAGTACTTC.

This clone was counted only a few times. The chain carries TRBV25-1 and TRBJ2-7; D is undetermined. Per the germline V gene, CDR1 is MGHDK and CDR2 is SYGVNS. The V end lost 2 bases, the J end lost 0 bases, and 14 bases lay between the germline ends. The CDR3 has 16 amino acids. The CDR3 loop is CASSEDNAYSSYEQYF. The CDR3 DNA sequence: TGTGCCAGCAGTGAAGACAACGCTTATAGCTCCTACGAGCAGTACTTC.

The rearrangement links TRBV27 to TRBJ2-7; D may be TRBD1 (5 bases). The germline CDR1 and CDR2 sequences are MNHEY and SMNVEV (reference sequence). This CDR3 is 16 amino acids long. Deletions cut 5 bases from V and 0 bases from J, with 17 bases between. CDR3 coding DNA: TGTGCCAGCAGTCCATCCCAGGGCCTTCTCTCCTACGAGCAGTACTTC. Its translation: CASSPSQGLLSYEQYF.

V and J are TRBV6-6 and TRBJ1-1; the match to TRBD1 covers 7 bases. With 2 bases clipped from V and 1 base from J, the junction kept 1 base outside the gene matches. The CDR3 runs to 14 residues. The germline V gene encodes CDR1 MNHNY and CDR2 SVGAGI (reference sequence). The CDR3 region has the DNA TGTGCCAGCAGTTACGGGACAGCGAACACTGAAGCTTTCTTT. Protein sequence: CASSYGTANTEAFF.

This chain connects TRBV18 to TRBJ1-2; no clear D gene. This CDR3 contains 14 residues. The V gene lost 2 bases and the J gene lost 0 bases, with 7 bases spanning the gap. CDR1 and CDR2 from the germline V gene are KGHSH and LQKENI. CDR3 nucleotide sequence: TGTGCCAGCTCACCAGGTTTAGCTAACTATGGCTACACCTTC. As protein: CASSPGLANYGYTF.

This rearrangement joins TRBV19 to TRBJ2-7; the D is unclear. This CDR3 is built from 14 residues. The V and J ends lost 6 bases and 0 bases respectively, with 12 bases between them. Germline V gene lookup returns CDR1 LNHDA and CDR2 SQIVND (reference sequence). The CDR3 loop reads CASRPDSGSYEQYF. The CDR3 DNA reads TGTGCCAGTAGACCAGACTCCGGCTCCTACGAGCAGTACTTC.

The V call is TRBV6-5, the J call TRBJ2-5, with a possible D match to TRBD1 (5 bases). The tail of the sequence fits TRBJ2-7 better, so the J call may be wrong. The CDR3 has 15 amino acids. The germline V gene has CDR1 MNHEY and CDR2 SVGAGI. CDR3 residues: CASSSQGPIMGEQYF. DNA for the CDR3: TGTGCCAGCAGTTCTCAGGGCCCCATTATGGGCGAGCAGTACTTC.

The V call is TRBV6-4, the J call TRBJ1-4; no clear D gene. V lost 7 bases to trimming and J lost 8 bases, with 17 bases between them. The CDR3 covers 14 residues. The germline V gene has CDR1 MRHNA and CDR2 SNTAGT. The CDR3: CASTPWAGREKLFF. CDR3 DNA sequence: TGTGCCAGCACTCCCTGGGCCGGTAGGGAAAAACTGTTTTTT.

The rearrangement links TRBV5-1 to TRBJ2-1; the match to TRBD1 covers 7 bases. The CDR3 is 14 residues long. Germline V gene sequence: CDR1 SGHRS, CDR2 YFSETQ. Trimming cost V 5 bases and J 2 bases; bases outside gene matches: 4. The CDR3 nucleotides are TGCGCCAGCAGTCAGGGGGTCCCCTACAATGAGCAGTTCTTC. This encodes CASSQGVPYNEQFF.

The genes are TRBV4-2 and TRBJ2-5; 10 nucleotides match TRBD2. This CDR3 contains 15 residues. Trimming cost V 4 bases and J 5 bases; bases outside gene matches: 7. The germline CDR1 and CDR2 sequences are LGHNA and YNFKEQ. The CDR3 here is CASSPPGLASETQYF. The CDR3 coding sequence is TGTGCCAGCAGCCCACCGGGACTAGCGAGTGAGACCCAGTACTTC.

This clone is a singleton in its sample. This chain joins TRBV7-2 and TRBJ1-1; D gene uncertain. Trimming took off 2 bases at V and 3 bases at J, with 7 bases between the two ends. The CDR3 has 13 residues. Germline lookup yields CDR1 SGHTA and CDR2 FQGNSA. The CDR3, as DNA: TGTGCCAGCAGCTTAAGAGGCGACACTGAAGCTTTCTTT. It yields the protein CASSLRGDTEAFF.

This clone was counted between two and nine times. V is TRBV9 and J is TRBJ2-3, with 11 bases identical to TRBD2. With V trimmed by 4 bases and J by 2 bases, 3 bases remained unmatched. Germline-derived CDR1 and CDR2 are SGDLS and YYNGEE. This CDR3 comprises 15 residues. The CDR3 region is CASSFSGGVTDTQYF. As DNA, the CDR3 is TGTGCCAGCAGCTTTAGCGGGGGGGTCACAGATACGCAGTATTTT. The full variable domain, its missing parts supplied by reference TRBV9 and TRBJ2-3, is DSGVTQTPKHLITATGQRVTLRCSPRSGDLSVYWYQQSLDQGLQFLIQYYNGEERAKGNILERFSAQQFPDLHSELNLSSLELGDSALYFCASSFSGGVTDTQYFGPGTRLTVL.

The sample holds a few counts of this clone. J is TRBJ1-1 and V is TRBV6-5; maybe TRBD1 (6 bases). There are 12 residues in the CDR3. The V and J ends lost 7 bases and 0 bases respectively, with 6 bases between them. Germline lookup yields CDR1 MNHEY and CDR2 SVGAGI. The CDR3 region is CASTGVNTEAFF. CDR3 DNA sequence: TGTGCCAGCACAGGGGTGAACACTGAAGCTTTCTTT.

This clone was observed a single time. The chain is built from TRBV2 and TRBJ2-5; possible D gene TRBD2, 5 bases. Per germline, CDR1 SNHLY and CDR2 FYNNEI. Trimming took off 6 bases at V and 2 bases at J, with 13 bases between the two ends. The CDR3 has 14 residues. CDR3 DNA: TGTGCCAGCAGGATCACAAGGGAGCAAGAGACCCAGTACTTC. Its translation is CASRITREQETQYF.

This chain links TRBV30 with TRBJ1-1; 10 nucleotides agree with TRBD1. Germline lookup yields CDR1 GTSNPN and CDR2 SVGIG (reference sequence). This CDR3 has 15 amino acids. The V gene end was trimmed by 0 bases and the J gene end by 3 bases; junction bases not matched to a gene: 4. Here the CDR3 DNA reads TGTGCCTGGAGTGTACGAGGGACAGGGGACACTGAAGCTTTCTTT. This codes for CAWSVRGTGDTEAFF.

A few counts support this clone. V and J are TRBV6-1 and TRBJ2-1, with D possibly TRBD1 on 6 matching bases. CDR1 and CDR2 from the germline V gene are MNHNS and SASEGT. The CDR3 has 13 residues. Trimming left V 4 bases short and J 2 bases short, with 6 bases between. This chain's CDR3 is CASSGDTYNEQFF. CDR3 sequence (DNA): TGTGCCAGCAGTGGGGACACCTACAATGAGCAGTTCTTC.